A selection of T cell receptor beta chains follows, all from one sample in a study of human T cells and chemical hapten exposure. TCRdb re-called the RACE reads with MiXCR, one entry per CDR3 protein. The sample consists of approximately 92,000 distinct CDR3 sequences, more than 9.5% of them appearing once. Material: whole blood, obtained in connection with sensitization to the hapten diphenylcyclopropenone (DPC). The receptors were gathered from a woman aged 40 to 50 with alopecia areata. Some clones in this sample may be carry-over from other donors' samples. The CDR3 runs from the conserved cysteine through the conserved F or W. D genes are given only for firm matches. Only some rows state a clone size, as once, few, many or a class for expanded clones.

D gene	V gene	J gene	clone size	CDR3 DNA	CDR3 protein
NA	TRBV14	TRBJ1-1	NA	TGTGCCAGCAGCCAGCCCCGACAGAACACTGAAGCTTTCTTT	CASSQPRQNTEAFF
NA	TRBV30	TRBJ1-5	many	TGTGCCTGGAGGGTGAAGGGGGGCAATCAGCCCCAGCATTTT	CAWRVKGGNQPQHF
NA	TRBV12-3/TRBV12-4	TRBJ2-1	many	TGTGCCAGCAAGGATTCGGTCATGAATGAGCAGTTCTTC	CASKDSVMNEQFF
TRBD1	TRBV28	TRBJ2-7	few	TGTGCCAGCAGTCCCCGGGGACAGGGGGCGGCCTACGAGCAGTACTTC	CASSPRGQGAAYEQYF
NA	TRBV5-4	TRBJ1-1	many	TGTGCCAGCAGCTTGGAGCAGCCGTTGAACACTGAAGCTTTCTTT	CASSLEQPLNTEAFF
TRBD1	TRBV5-6	TRBJ2-2	few	TGTGCCAGCAGCTCATGGACAGGGGGCGACACCGGGGAGCTGTTTTTT	CASSSWTGGDTGELFF
NA	TRBV14	TRBJ2-7	many	TGTGCCAGCAGCCAAGGGTACCGGTTTGGGGATTACGAGCAGTACTTC	CASSQGYRFGDYEQYF
NA	TRBV5-4	TRBJ2-1	many	TGTGCCAGCAGCTTGGTGCTAGACAATGAGCAGTTCTTC	CASSLVLDNEQFF
NA	TRBV11-2	TRBJ2-1	many	TGTGCCAGCAGCTTCAGCCAGAGCAATGAGCAGTTCTTC	CASSFSQSNEQFF
NA	TRBV7-2	TRBJ2-1	NA	TGTGCCAGCAGCTTCGGACCTTACAATGAGCAGTTCTTC	CASSFGPYNEQFF
NA	TRBV12-3/TRBV12-4	TRBJ1-5	NA	TGTGCCAGCAGTTTGGGGGGGAGCCAGCCCCAGCATTTT	CASSLGGSQPQHF
NA	TRBV28	TRBJ1-1	NA	TGTGCCAGCAGTTTACTTGTGGCAGGGGCGAGGAACACTGAAGCTTTCTTT	CASSLLVAGARNTEAFF
NA	TRBV7-9	TRBJ2-2	many	TGTGCCAGCAGCGATCGGGACCCACGAACCGGGGAGCTGTTTTTT	CASSDRDPRTGELFF